This entry lists 9 T cell receptor beta chains sequenced from one sample in a study of cytomegalovirus exposure and HLA in healthy donors. The PCR used 60 Vbeta and 13 Jbeta primers. TCRdb's copy holds only in-frame clones and misses some; the assay was immunoSEQ multiplex PCR. This table has tens of thousands of clones, approximately 84% appearing once. The material sequenced was PBMCs. These receptors originate from a girl aged 2-15 years in good health and CMV-seropositive.

This clone was seen only a few times. The chain links TRBV19 to TRBJ2-6, with TRBD2 as a possible D gene (6 bases). Germline V gene lookup returns CDR1 LNHDA and CDR2 SQIVND (reference sequence). Trimming shortened V by 7 bases and J by 2 bases, and 9 bases separated the two germline ends. This CDR3 spans 14 amino acids. The CDR3 sequence: CASKWGAGANVLTF. In DNA form, the CDR3 reads TGTGCCAGTAAGTGGGGGGCTGGGGCCAACGTCCTGACTTTC. Variable domain in full (rest from reference TRBV19 and TRBJ2-6): DGGITQSPKYLFRKEGQNVTLSCEQNLNHDAMYWYRQDPGQGLRLIYYSQIVNDFQKGDIAEGYSVSREKKESFPLTVTSAQKNPTAFYLCASKWGAGANVLTFGAGSRLTVL.

The chain uses TRBV5-1 and TRBJ2-7; 8 bases match TRBD2. Unmatched junction bases numbered 6, after V lost 2 bases and J lost 2 bases. The CDR3 length is 15 residues. Germline CDR1 SGHRS, CDR2 YFSETQ. In DNA form, the CDR3 reads TGCGCCAGCAGCTTAGAAAGCGGGGGTACCTACGAGCAGTACTTC. Protein sequence: CASSLESGGTYEQYF.

In its sample, this clone was seen a few times. This rearrangement joins TRBV18 to TRBJ2-1; tentative D call: TRBD1 (6 bases). The CDR3 has 15 residues. Trimming left V 2 bases short and J 2 bases short, with 10 bases between. Germline CDR1 reads KGHSH; CDR2 reads LQKENI. The DNA for the CDR3 is TGTGCCAGCTCACCAAACAGGGACCCCTACAATGAGCAGTTCTTC. Encoded protein: CASSPNRDPYNEQFF.

The gene calls are TRBV5-1 and TRBJ2-7; 9 bases fit TRBD1. Germline assignment: CDR1 SGHRS and CDR2 YFSETQ. J was trimmed by 5 bases and V by 3 bases; bases with no gene match: 6. The CDR3 has 14 amino acids. In nucleotides, the CDR3 is TGCGCCAGCAGCTCGACAGGGGGGAGCCACGAGCAGTACTTC. This encodes CASSSTGGSHEQYF.

A note on this clone: Mismatch with germline at one junction end may stem from a read error. The chain couples TRBV7-7 to TRBJ2-1; 8 nucleotides match TRBD1. Germline CDR1 reads SSHAT; CDR2 reads FNYEAQ (reference sequence). The CDR3 loop spans 16 amino acids. CDR3 sequence: CASSLSYGTGLNEQFF. The CDR3 DNA reads as TGTGCTAGCAGCTTGAGTTACGGGACAGGATTAAATGAGCAGTTCTTC.

The V gene is TRBV25-1, the J gene TRBJ1-3, with 7 nucleotides matching TRBD1. This CDR3 spans 15 amino acids. V lost 10 bases and J lost 0; bases outside the gene matches: 9. Germline V gene data show CDR1 as MGHDK and CDR2 as SYGVNS. The CDR3 DNA reads TGTGCCACAATCAGGACAGGAAGCTCTGGAAACACCATATATTTT. Protein product: CATIRTGSSGNTIYF.

This chain connects TRBV6-5 to TRBJ2-7; TRBD1 might be the D (5 bases). V lost 0 bases, J lost 11 bases, and 17 bases lay in between. Germline CDR1 reads MNHEY; CDR2 reads SVGAGI. The CDR3 runs to 14 residues. CDR3 protein: CASSYSTATSVEYF. DNA of the CDR3: TGTGCCAGCAGTTACTCGACAGCCACCTCTGTAGAGTACTTC.

The V call is TRBV25-1, the J call TRBJ2-2; 8 nucleotides line up with TRBD2. Germline lookup yields CDR1 MGHDK and CDR2 SYGVNS. This CDR3 has 16 residues. Germline trimming cut 0 bases from V and 1 base from J; bases unmatched to any gene: 1. The CDR3 DNA sequence: TGTGCCAGCAGTGAATACACTAGCGGGAACACCGGGGAGCTGTTTTTT. The encoded protein is CASSEYTSGNTGELFF.

The chain joins TRBV28 to TRBJ1-2, with D possibly TRBD1 on 5 matching bases. The CDR3 extends over 15 amino acids. Trimming took 6 bases from V and 5 from J, leaving 19 bases between them. Germline lookup yields CDR1 MDHEN and CDR2 SYDVKM. The CDR3 coding sequence is TGTGCCAGCAGCCCTGAAACTGACAGAATTTATGGCTACACCTTC. It codes for CASSPETDRIYGYTF.